A single sample is the source of the 19 T cell receptor beta chains below, sequenced in a study of response to subunit inactivated influenza vaccine. MiXCR was run by TCRdb on the RT-PCR reads, yielding one entry per CDR3 protein. The table includes around 710,000 distinct CDR3 sequences, approximately 15% detected once. This material consisted of PBMCs from blood, taken 14 days before vaccination. The source is a man aged 50-59 years who received an inactivated influenza vaccine.

The chain couples TRBV7-2 to TRBJ2-1, with D possibly matching TRBD2 (6 bases). The germline V gene encodes CDR1 SGHTA and CDR2 FQGNSA. With 4 bases removed from V and 11 bases from J, the gap between germline ends came to 21 bases. The CDR3 covers 15 residues. CDR3 loop: CASSSSGTSGLKQFF. DNA for the CDR3: TGTGCCAGCAGCTCTTCTGGGACTTCGGGGTTGAAGCAGTTCTTC.

In this sample, this clonotype turned up many times. The J gene is TRBJ2-3, the V gene TRBV3-1; D gene unclear. Trimming left V 5 bases short and J 0 bases short, with 6 bases between. This CDR3 contains 13 residues. Germline values: CDR1 LGHDT, CDR2 YNNKEL (reference sequence). The CDR3 loop is CASSTTSTDTQYF. In DNA, the CDR3 is TGTGCCAGCAGCACCACTAGCACAGATACGCAGTATTTT.

The chain couples TRBV7-9 to TRBJ1-6; D not certain. Germline V lookup: CDR1 SEHNR, CDR2 FQNEAQ (reference sequence). Trimming shortened V by 2 bases and J by 4 bases, and 6 bases separated the two germline ends. The CDR3 length is 14 residues. DNA of the CDR3: TGTGCCAGCAGCTTAATGGGTTATAATTCACCCCTCCACTTT. It yields the protein CASSLMGYNSPLHF.

The rearrangement uses TRBV24-1 and TRBJ1-2, with TRBD1 as a possible D gene (6 bases). The CDR3 covers 14 residues. Trimming removed 6 bases at V and 2 bases at J, with 12 bases between. CDR1 KGHDR and CDR2 SFDVKD come from the germline V gene. CDR3 DNA: TGTGCCACCAGTCCTGGACAGCTGAACTATGGCTACACCTTC. Translated, it gives CATSPGQLNYGYTF.

This clonotype was seen repeatedly, ten times or more. The chain combines TRBV4-2 with TRBJ2-1; 7 bases map to TRBD2. The V segment lost 3 bases and the J segment 2 bases; nucleotides outside the gene matches: 4. Germline loops: CDR1 LGHNA, CDR2 YNFKEQ. The CDR3 loop spans 15 amino acids. The CDR3: CASSQGGGPYNEQFF. DNA for the CDR3: TGTGCCAGCAGCCAGGGGGGGGGTCCCTACAATGAGCAGTTCTTC.

The chain joins TRBV11-1 to TRBJ2-2; D is uncertain. V shed 5 bases and J shed 6 bases, with 13 bases lying between them. CDR1 is SGHAT, CDR2 FQDESV, per germline (reference sequence). The CDR3 sequence is 14 residues long. CDR3 residues: CASSPQVGPGELFF. In DNA form, the CDR3 reads TGTGCCAGCAGCCCGCAGGTCGGGCCCGGGGAGCTGTTTTTT.

The genes are TRBV10-3 and TRBJ2-4; D remains ambiguous. Germline loops: CDR1 ENHRY, CDR2 SYGVKD. V gave up 2 bases and J gave up 0 bases, with 11 bases separating them. The CDR3 spans 16 residues. The CDR3 DNA sequence: TGTGCCATCAGTGAGGAGAATCTTGCAGCCAAAAACATTCAGTACTTC. It codes for CAISEENLAAKNIQYF.

This clonotype appeared many times. The rearrangement links TRBV5-6 to TRBJ2-1; D is unresolved. This CDR3 contains 11 residues. V was cut by 5 bases and J by 12 bases, with 12 bases left in between. Germline V lookup: CDR1 SGHDT, CDR2 YYEEEE. This CDR3 is CASRKSGAQFF. Here the CDR3 DNA reads TGTGCCAGCAGGAAGTCAGGTGCGCAGTTCTTC.

This chain uses TRBV9 with TRBJ1-6, with 10 positions matching TRBD1. Germline CDR1 and CDR2: SGDLS and YYNGEE. The V gene end was trimmed by 3 bases and the J gene end by 10 bases; junction bases not matched to a gene: 7. The CDR3 loop spans 15 amino acids. This CDR3 reads CASSGYGQGGSPLHF. The CDR3 DNA is TGTGCCAGCAGCGGATACGGACAGGGGGGGTCACCCCTCCACTTT.

The rearrangement joins TRBV30 to TRBJ1-5; D is unclear. The germline V gene has CDR1 GTSNPN and CDR2 SVGIG (reference sequence). This CDR3 spans 14 amino acids. Deletions cut 2 bases from V and 4 bases from J, with 12 bases between. CDR3 nucleotides: TGTGCCTGGAGTCCCACCCACGGTAATCAGCCCCAGCATTTT. Residues: CAWSPTHGNQPQHF.

This clonotype was counted a few times. The chain couples TRBV9 to TRBJ2-1, with D perhaps TRBD2 (6 bases). The CDR3 totals 15 residues. V lost 3 bases to trimming and J lost 6 bases, with 16 bases between them. The V gene's germline CDR1 is SGDLS and CDR2 YYNGEE. DNA of the CDR3: TGTGCCAGCAGCGCGACTAGTGCGACTGGCAATGAGCAGTTCTTC. Translation gives CASSATSATGNEQFF.

The CDR3 sequence: CATTARGITEAFF. Written as DNA, the CDR3 is TGTGCCACCACGGCCCGGGGAATCACTGAAGCTTTCTTT. This sequence joins TRBV10-3 and TRBJ1-1; D unclear. The length of the CDR3 is 13 residues. Germline V gene data show CDR1 as ENHRY and CDR2 as SYGVKD. V lost 10 bases and J lost 4, with 16 bases in between.

This clonotype was observed a few times. The genes are TRBV11-2 and TRBJ2-1, with 13 bases matching TRBD2. V lost 4 bases and J lost 3; bases outside the gene matches: 0. This CDR3 is 15 amino acids long. Germline-derived CDR1 and CDR2 are SGHAT and FQNNGV. CDR3 nucleotide sequence: TGTGCCAGCAGCTGGACTAGCGGGGGCTACAATGAGCAGTTCTTC. Translating it yields CASSWTSGGYNEQFF.

This clonotype was seen only a few times. The chain joins TRBV5-1 to TRBJ2-7, with 7 bases lining up with TRBD1. Looked up from germline, CDR1 is SGHRS and CDR2 is YFSETQ. This CDR3 has 14 amino acids. Germline trimming cut 4 bases from V and 2 bases from J; bases unmatched to any gene: 6. CDR3 sequence (DNA): TGCGCCAGCAGCACCACAGGGGTCCCCTACGAGCAGTACTTC. The encoded protein is CASSTTGVPYEQYF. Filled out from reference TRBV5-1 and TRBJ2-7, the complete variable domain reads KAGVTQTPRYLIKTRGQQVTLSCSPISGHRSVSWYQQTPGQGLQFLFEYFSETQRNKGNFPGRFSGRQFSNSRSEMNVSTLELGDSALYLCASSTTGVPYEQYFGPGTRLTVT.

This clonotype occurred a few times. The chain recombines TRBV11-2 with TRBJ2-7, with TRBD1 matching 9 bases. Germline CDR1 is SGHAT and CDR2 is FQNNGV. The CDR3 sequence is 16 residues long. V was pared by 2 bases and J by 1 base, with 6 bases of the junction left unmatched. The CDR3 loop is CASSLKQGATSYEQYF. The CDR3 bases are TGTGCCAGCAGCTTAAAACAGGGGGCCACATCCTACGAGCAGTACTTC.

This chain links TRBV29-1 with TRBJ2-7, with 9 bases matching TRBD2. V trimming: 0 bases; J trimming: 3 bases; junction bases outside the gene matches: 6. This CDR3 region has 15 residues. Germline V gives CDR1 SQVTM, CDR2 ANQGSEA. The CDR3 loop is CSVEDPAGGFYEQYF. Here the CDR3 DNA reads TGCAGCGTTGAAGATCCAGCGGGAGGCTTCTACGAGCAGTACTTC.

This clonotype was observed a handful of times. The chain links TRBV6-5 to TRBJ2-3, with 7 bases aligning to TRBD2. The ends lost 1 base at V and 0 bases at J; junction bases unmatched: 1. The CDR3 spans 15 residues. Germline CDR1 is MNHEY and CDR2 is SVGAGI. The CDR3 sequence is CASSYLAGSTDTQYF. In DNA form, the CDR3 reads TGTGCCAGCAGTTACTTAGCGGGCAGCACAGATACGCAGTATTTT.

This clonotype has only a few counts. The chain recombines TRBV6-2 or TRBV6-3 with TRBJ2-7; 7 bases fit TRBD1. Germline CDR1 is MNHEY and CDR2 is SVGEGT. V dropped 6 bases and J dropped 3; count of bases not matched to a gene: 8. The CDR3 sequence is 14 residues long. CDR3 DNA sequence: TGTGCCAGCAGCCGGGACAGACCCCTCTACGAGCAGTACTTC. Translation gives CASSRDRPLYEQYF.

The V and J genes are TRBV29-1 and TRBJ2-3, with D tentatively TRBD2 (6 bases). This CDR3 has 13 amino acids. The V end was cut by 4 bases, the J end by 6 bases, with 14 bases between. Looked up from germline, CDR1 is SQVTM and CDR2 is ANQGSEA. As DNA, the CDR3 is TGCAGCGTTGTCGTCATACGGGGGGATACGCAGTATTTT. Its protein product is CSVVVIRGDTQYF.